The clone carrying this T cell receptor beta chain was detected only a few times. Sequence at one end of the junction differs from germline and may be a read error. It was with unique molecular identifiers that the TCRbeta library was prepared. Each CDR3 protein gets one entry after TCRdb re-called the PCR reads with MiXCR. This table has 600,000 or so distinct CDR3 sequences, under 25% appearing once. This sample is drawn from a study of T-cell reconstitution after alpha-beta-depleted transplantation in children. The CDR3 loop spans 12 amino acids. Germline CDR1 DFQATT, CDR2 SNEGSKA (reference sequence).

The origin of this receptor is a boy under two years old who had a stem cell transplant for acute myeloid leukemia, so the T cells may come from the graft donor. The source material was PBMCs, mostly from graft donor cells, sampled 360 days after TCRalphabeta/CD19-depleted stem cell transplant. The rearrangement links TRBV20-1 to TRBJ1-2; D gene ambiguous. The CDR3 loop reads CSARDFVDLVCF. CDR3 DNA: TGCAGTGCTAGAGATTTCGTCGACTTAGTTTGCTTC.